This entry describes one T cell receptor beta chain. Its cognate antigen is unknown. Time point of the sample: persistent/refractory GD, antithyroid drugs over 5 years with positive TRAb. With RNA extracted from PBMCs as input, the TCR library was made. Peripheral blood, Nine milliliters per patient, was collected in EDTA tubes. Arm-PCR with iRepertoire HTBI primers amplified the CDR3 regions for these TCR beta libraries. Authors' analysis steps: Segment identification across samples yielded around 60 TRBV and 12 to 15 TRBJ segments. TCRdb re-derived calls from the multiplex PCR reads in MiXCR, one entry per CDR3 protein. Clone size and V and J calls follow TCRdb, not the original study. The sample lists around 460,000 distinct CDR3 sequences; 20% to 25% were seen once. The CDR3 runs to 16 residues. Germline assignment: CDR1 WSHSY and CDR2 SAAADI. The data stem from a study of regulatory T cells in long-lasting Graves disease. General study findings and limits: More public clonotypes were shared by persistent patients (2,741) than by new patients (fewer than 1,000).

The chain employs TRBV10-2 and TRBJ2-1, with TRBD1 matching 12 bases. Gene TRBJ2-5 matches the end of the DNA better, so the J call may be wrong. The sequence was collected from a female donor with Graves disease. The sequencing here drew on peripheral blood mononuclear cells (PBMCs), taken when the disease was refractory, from a patient treated with antithyroid drugs. CDR3 amino acids: CASSSVGTGGSETQYF. The CDR3 DNA reads as TGCGCCAGCAGCTCAGTCGGGACAGGGGGCTCCGAGACCCAGTACTTC.